A single sample gave rise to the 5 T cell receptor beta chains below, sequenced in a study of response to subunit inactivated influenza vaccine. TCRdb passed the RT-PCR reads through MiXCR, listing each CDR3 protein once. The sample shows over 400,000 distinct CDR3 sequences, over 10% of them seen only once. Sequencing used PBMCs from blood, obtained roughly 6 weeks after vaccination. Receptor source: a man in his fifties or sixties who received an inactivated influenza vaccine.

This clonotype turned up a few times. The genes are TRBV12-3 or TRBV12-4 and TRBJ2-2; tentative D call: TRBD1 (5 bases). V lost 7 bases, J lost 4 bases, and 13 bases lay in between. The CDR3 runs 14 residues. For the CDR3, the DNA is TGTGCCAGCATGGTACAGGAAGGCACCGGGGAGCTGTTTTTT. Protein: CASMVQEGTGELFF.

This clonotype was observed at least ten times. The junction differs from germline at one of its ends, possibly a read error. The chain uses TRBV5-1 and TRBJ1-5; D gene ambiguous. Germline V gene lookup returns CDR1 SGHRS and CDR2 YFSETQ. This CDR3 spans 13 amino acids. In nucleotides, the CDR3 is TGTGCCAGCAGCTTAGCTGCGAATCAGCCCCAGCATTTT. It specifies CASSLAANQPQHF.

The chain has TRBV4-2 and TRBJ2-1, with 7 bases identical to TRBD2. The CDR3 is 18 residues long. Germline trimming cut 4 bases from V and 0 bases from J; bases unmatched to any gene: 12. CDR1 is LGHNA and CDR2 is YNFKEQ in the germline V gene. The DNA for the CDR3 is TGTGCCAGCAGCCTATCCCGACTAGCCCAGAGCTCCTACAATGAGCAGTTCTTC. Translation: CASSLSRLAQSSYNEQFF.

The chain uses TRBV11-2 and TRBJ2-5, with D tentatively TRBD2 (5 bases). The CDR3 covers 15 residues. V lost 0 bases and J lost 6, with 14 bases in between. Germline V lookup: CDR1 SGHAT, CDR2 FQNNGV. CDR3: CASSLDLVSAQTQYF. DNA for the CDR3: TGTGCCAGCAGCTTAGATCTAGTTAGCGCTCAGACCCAGTACTTC.

In this sample, this clonotype turned up a few times. V and J are TRBV20-1 and TRBJ2-2, with a tentative D call TRBD2 (5 bases). Germline assignment: CDR1 DFQATT and CDR2 SNEGSKA (reference sequence). The V end lost 3 bases, the J end lost 6 bases, and 8 bases lay between the germline ends. This CDR3 contains 12 residues. The CDR3 DNA follows: TGCAGTGCTAGGGAAGCGGCCGGGGAGCTGTTTTTT. This sequence encodes CSAREAAGELFF.